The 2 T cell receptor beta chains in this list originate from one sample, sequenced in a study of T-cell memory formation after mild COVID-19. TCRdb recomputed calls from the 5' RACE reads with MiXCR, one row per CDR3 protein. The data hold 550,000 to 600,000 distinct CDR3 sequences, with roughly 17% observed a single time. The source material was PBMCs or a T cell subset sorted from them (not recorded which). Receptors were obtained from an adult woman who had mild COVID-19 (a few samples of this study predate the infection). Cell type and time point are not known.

The CDR3: CASSRSTGAYEQYF. CDR3 in DNA: TGTGCCAGCAGTCGATCGACAGGGGCCTACGAGCAGTACTTC. J is TRBJ2-7 and V is TRBV6-2 or TRBV6-3; TRBD1 agrees at 8 bases. The trim removed 5 bases at V and 2 bases at J, leaving 5 bases unmatched. The V gene's germline CDR1 is MNHEY and CDR2 SVGEGT. The CDR3 runs 14 residues.

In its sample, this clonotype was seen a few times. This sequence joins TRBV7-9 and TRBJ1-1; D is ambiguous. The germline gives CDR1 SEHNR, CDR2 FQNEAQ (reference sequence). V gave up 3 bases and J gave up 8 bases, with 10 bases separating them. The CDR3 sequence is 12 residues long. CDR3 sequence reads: CASSFMQYEAFF. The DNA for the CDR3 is TGTGCCAGCAGCTTTATGCAATACGAAGCTTTCTTT.